The rows below give T cell receptor beta chains drawn from one sample of a study of Graves' ophthalmopathy and Graves' hyperthyroidism. TCRdb fed the multiplex PCR reads into MiXCR, producing one record per CDR3 protein. The sample has 740,000 or so distinct CDR3 sequences, 40% seen once. Sequences were obtained from peripheral blood. These TCRs come from an adult man with Graves' ophthalmopathy. CDR3s include the opening cysteine and the closing phenylalanine or tryptophan. The order of the fields is clone size, V gene, D gene, J gene, CDR3 DNA, CDR3 protein. The D gene is left open where the match is weak. Clone size is not always given. Where it is, it says once, few, many or a class for expanded clones.

clone_size: .; v_call: TRBV20-1; d_call: .; j_call: TRBJ1-2; cdr3_nt: TGCAGTGCTAGAGAGGGCGGGGGGGCGAGCCAGATCTACACCTTC; cdr3_aa: CSAREGGGASQIYTF
clone_size: .; v_call: TRBV10-3; d_call: TRBD1; j_call: TRBJ1-3; cdr3_nt: TGTGCCACCAGGGGGAAGGGGCCCAGCGGAAACACCATATATTTT; cdr3_aa: CATRGKGPSGNTIYF
clone_size: .; v_call: TRBV7-9; d_call: .; j_call: TRBJ2-5; cdr3_nt: TGTGCCAGCAGACAAGAAGGGACCCAGTACTTC; cdr3_aa: CASRQEGTQYF
clone_size: many; v_call: TRBV7-9; d_call: TRBD1; j_call: TRBJ1-1; cdr3_nt: TGTGCCAGCAGCAGGAACAGGGGGCGCAACACTGAAGCTTTCTTT; cdr3_aa: CASSRNRGRNTEAFF
clone_size: many; v_call: TRBV7-9; d_call: .; j_call: TRBJ2-2; cdr3_nt: TGTGCCAGCAGCTTCCCCGCCGGGGAGCTGTTTTTT; cdr3_aa: CASSFPAGELFF
clone_size: .; v_call: TRBV7-9; d_call: .; j_call: TRBJ2-5; cdr3_nt: TGTGCCTGGAGGGGTACGTCAGAGACCCAGTACTTC; cdr3_aa: CAWRGTSETQYF
clone_size: .; v_call: TRBV2; d_call: .; j_call: TRBJ1-2; cdr3_nt: TGTGCCAGCAGTCGGGCGCCAGGTCCCAACTATGGCTACACCTTC; cdr3_aa: CASSRAPGPNYGYTF
clone_size: many; v_call: TRBV20-1; d_call: .; j_call: TRBJ2-5; cdr3_nt: TGCAGTGCCGCGCAGGGGGGTCGAGAGACCCAGTACTTC; cdr3_aa: CSAAQGGRETQYF
clone_size: many; v_call: TRBV29-1; d_call: TRBD1; j_call: TRBJ2-7; cdr3_nt: TGCAGCGTCGGGACAGGGGTCGGGGAGCAGTACTTC; cdr3_aa: CSVGTGVGEQYF
clone_size: many; v_call: TRBV24-1; d_call: .; j_call: TRBJ1-2; cdr3_nt: TGTGCCACCAGTGATAGGAAGCGGAACTATGGCTACACCTTC; cdr3_aa: CATSDRKRNYGYTF
clone_size: .; v_call: TRBV7-9; d_call: .; j_call: TRBJ1-1; cdr3_nt: TGTGCCAGCAGCCAAGATCTGAGTCACCTTTTTGGGAACACTGAAGCTTTCTTT; cdr3_aa: CASSQDLSHLFGNTEAFF
clone_size: many; v_call: TRBV7-9; d_call: .; j_call: TRBJ2-2; cdr3_nt: TGTGCCAGCAGGTCCGGGACACTGAACACCGGGGAGCTGTTTTTT; cdr3_aa: CASRSGTLNTGELFF
clone_size: once; v_call: TRBV2; d_call: .; j_call: TRBJ1-4; cdr3_nt: TGTGTCAGCAGTGCCGGAACAACTAATGAAAAACTGTTTTTT; cdr3_aa: CVSSAGTTNEKLFF
clone_size: .; v_call: TRBV25-1; d_call: .; j_call: TRBJ1-1; cdr3_nt: TGTGCCAGCGTTGAAAGGCCAGGGATGAACACTGAAGCTTTCTTT; cdr3_aa: CASVERPGMNTEAFF
clone_size: .; v_call: TRBV4-1; d_call: .; j_call: TRBJ2-7; cdr3_nt: TGCGCCAGCAGCCAACGACAGATGTACGAGCAGTACTTC; cdr3_aa: CASSQRQMYEQYF
clone_size: few; v_call: TRBV10-3; d_call: TRBD2; j_call: TRBJ2-3; cdr3_nt: TGTGCCATCAGTTTAGCGGGAGCGGATACGCAGTATTTT; cdr3_aa: CAISLAGADTQYF
clone_size: many; v_call: TRBV9; d_call: .; j_call: TRBJ1-6; cdr3_nt: TGTGCCAGCAGCGTTGAGTATGGGAATTCACCCCTCCACTTT; cdr3_aa: CASSVEYGNSPLHF
clone_size: few; v_call: TRBV7-8; d_call: .; j_call: TRBJ2-7; cdr3_nt: TGTGCCAGCAGCCTGGACTTCGAGCAGTACTTC; cdr3_aa: CASSLDFEQYF
clone_size: few; v_call: TRBV7-8; d_call: .; j_call: TRBJ1-1; cdr3_nt: TGTGCCAGCAGCTTAGCGGGGGGAGACTGGACTGAAGCTTTCTTT; cdr3_aa: CASSLAGGDWTEAFF
clone_size: few; v_call: TRBV29-1; d_call: .; j_call: TRBJ2-7; cdr3_nt: TGCAGCGTTGAAGATTTTTCGGAAGCGGGTTCCAAGCAGTACTTC; cdr3_aa: CSVEDFSEAGSKQYF
clone_size: few; v_call: TRBV7-9; d_call: TRBD1; j_call: TRBJ1-1; cdr3_nt: TGTGCCAGCAGCTTGAGCGACTTTGGACAGGGGGCGGACACTGAAGCTTTCTTT; cdr3_aa: CASSLSDFGQGADTEAFF
clone_size: .; v_call: TRBV12-3/TRBV12-4; d_call: TRBD1; j_call: TRBJ1-1; cdr3_nt: TGTGCCAGCCGGGACAGGGGATTTCTTACTGAAGCTTTCTTT; cdr3_aa: CASRDRGFLTEAFF
clone_size: many; v_call: TRBV20-1; d_call: TRBD1; j_call: TRBJ1-1; cdr3_nt: TGCAGTGCGGATGGCGGGACAGCTGCGGTGAACACTGAAGCTTTCTTT; cdr3_aa: CSADGGTAAVNTEAFF
clone_size: .; v_call: TRBV27; d_call: TRBD1; j_call: TRBJ1-6; cdr3_nt: TGTGCCACCCGCTCCGACAGGGTTTACTCACCCCTCCACTTT; cdr3_aa: CATRSDRVYSPLHF
clone_size: .; v_call: TRBV9; d_call: .; j_call: TRBJ1-1; cdr3_nt: TGTGCCAGCAGCGCTCAGGTAGACACTGAAGCTTTCTTT; cdr3_aa: CASSAQVDTEAFF
clone_size: .; v_call: TRBV25-1; d_call: .; j_call: TRBJ1-4; cdr3_nt: TGTGCCAGCATAGCAGGGATCATAACTAATGAAAAACTGTTTTTT; cdr3_aa: CASIAGIITNEKLFF
clone_size: once; v_call: TRBV25-1; d_call: .; j_call: TRBJ1-4; cdr3_nt: TGTGCCAGCAGCTCGGAAGGGAGGTCTAGAGGAAAACTGTTTTTT; cdr3_aa: CASSSEGRSRGKLFF
clone_size: .; v_call: TRBV10-3; d_call: TRBD1; j_call: TRBJ1-2; cdr3_nt: TGTGCCATCAGGGGGGACAGGGGGCAAGCTAACTATGGCTACACCTTC; cdr3_aa: CAIRGDRGQANYGYTF
clone_size: many; v_call: TRBV7-9; d_call: .; j_call: TRBJ1-2; cdr3_nt: TGTGCCAGCAGCTTGACCGGCTATGGCTACACCTTC; cdr3_aa: CASSLTGYGYTF
clone_size: few; v_call: TRBV2; d_call: .; j_call: TRBJ1-1; cdr3_nt: TGTGCCAGCCCTAAGGAGGGACGGATGAACACTGAAGCTTTCTTT; cdr3_aa: CASPKEGRMNTEAFF
clone_size: .; v_call: TRBV20-1; d_call: TRBD1; j_call: TRBJ2-3; cdr3_nt: TGCAGTGCTCTGTGGGACAGGGCGGCAGATACGCAGTATTTT; cdr3_aa: CSALWDRAADTQYF
clone_size: .; v_call: TRBV12-5; d_call: .; j_call: TRBJ2-7; cdr3_nt: TGTGCCAGCAGTTTAGGGGTCTCGAACTCCTACGAGCAGTACTTC; cdr3_aa: CASSLGVSNSYEQYF
clone_size: .; v_call: TRBV10-2; d_call: TRBD1; j_call: TRBJ1-2; cdr3_nt: TGTGCCAGCAGCCAATATCTACGGGACAGGGGGCGCGGAGGCTACACCTTC; cdr3_aa: CASSQYLRDRGRGGYTF
clone_size: .; v_call: TRBV10-1; d_call: TRBD2; j_call: TRBJ2-1; cdr3_nt: TGCGCCAGCAGTGAGTTAGCGGGGGAGTACAATGAGCAGTTCTTC; cdr3_aa: CASSELAGEYNEQFF
clone_size: .; v_call: TRBV6-6; d_call: TRBD1; j_call: TRBJ1-1; cdr3_nt: TGTGCCAGCAGTTACCTCGACAGGGACGCGGCTTTCTTT; cdr3_aa: CASSYLDRDAAFF
clone_size: .; v_call: TRBV10-3; d_call: TRBD2; j_call: TRBJ2-3; cdr3_nt: TGTGCCATCGGCGGCGGGGGAGGGACAGATACGCAGTATTTT; cdr3_aa: CAIGGGGGTDTQYF
clone_size: .; v_call: TRBV7-9; d_call: TRBD1; j_call: TRBJ1-2; cdr3_nt: TGTGCCAGCAGCTTTTCCCCGGGACAGGGATTCGGCTACACCTTC; cdr3_aa: CASSFSPGQGFGYTF
clone_size: many; v_call: TRBV7-2; d_call: TRBD1; j_call: TRBJ2-7; cdr3_nt: TGTGCCAGCAGCCCAACCGGGACAGGGCGATACGAGCAGTACTTC; cdr3_aa: CASSPTGTGRYEQYF
clone_size: .; v_call: TRBV5-6; d_call: .; j_call: TRBJ1-1; cdr3_nt: TGTGCCAGCAGCCGGGCCAGGATCTCTGAAGCTTTCTTT; cdr3_aa: CASSRARISEAFF
clone_size: .; v_call: TRBV20-1; d_call: .; j_call: TRBJ1-1; cdr3_nt: TGCAGTGCTAAATATGTCACAGATATTGAAGCTTTCTTT; cdr3_aa: CSAKYVTDIEAFF
clone_size: few; v_call: TRBV10-3; d_call: .; j_call: TRBJ2-2; cdr3_nt: TGTGCCATCAGCTCGCAGGACAAGAACACCGGGGAGCTGTTTTTT; cdr3_aa: CAISSQDKNTGELFF
clone_size: many; v_call: TRBV29-1; d_call: TRBD1; j_call: TRBJ2-2; cdr3_nt: TGCAGCGTTGGTGGGGACAGGGGGACCGGGGAGCTGTTTTTT; cdr3_aa: CSVGGDRGTGELFF
clone_size: many; v_call: TRBV14; d_call: .; j_call: TRBJ1-1; cdr3_nt: TGTGCCAGCAGCCAGAACATGAACACTGAAGCTTTCTTT; cdr3_aa: CASSQNMNTEAFF
clone_size: many; v_call: TRBV11-2; d_call: .; j_call: TRBJ2-7; cdr3_nt: TGTGCCAGCAGCTTTAGTCGAACAGCTACCTACGAGCAGTACTTC; cdr3_aa: CASSFSRTATYEQYF
clone_size: few; v_call: TRBV12-5; d_call: .; j_call: TRBJ1-1; cdr3_nt: TGTGCTAGTGTCAAGAACACTGAAGCTTTCTTT; cdr3_aa: CASVKNTEAFF
clone_size: few; v_call: TRBV19; d_call: .; j_call: TRBJ1-6; cdr3_nt: TGTGCCACACAACAGGGTTACGATAATTCACCCCTCCACTTT; cdr3_aa: CATQQGYDNSPLHF
clone_size: many; v_call: TRBV2; d_call: .; j_call: TRBJ1-1; cdr3_nt: TGTGCCAGCAGTTGGACGCTACTGAACACTGAAGCTTTCTTT; cdr3_aa: CASSWTLLNTEAFF
clone_size: few; v_call: TRBV9; d_call: .; j_call: TRBJ1-1; cdr3_nt: TGTGCCAGCAGATATTGGATGAACACTGAAGCTTTCTTT; cdr3_aa: CASRYWMNTEAFF
clone_size: .; v_call: TRBV7-3; d_call: .; j_call: TRBJ2-7; cdr3_nt: TGTGCCAGCAGCTTCGGGCAGGGACCGACCTACGAGCAGTACTTC; cdr3_aa: CASSFGQGPTYEQYF
clone_size: few; v_call: TRBV2; d_call: .; j_call: TRBJ1-2; cdr3_nt: TGTGCCAGCAGTTTTGGGGGGGGTGGCTATGGCTACACCTTC; cdr3_aa: CASSFGGGGYGYTF
clone_size: .; v_call: TRBV9; d_call: .; j_call: TRBJ1-3; cdr3_nt: TGTGCCAGCAGCGTAACCGGGGGCTTGGACACCATATATTTT; cdr3_aa: CASSVTGGLDTIYF
clone_size: .; v_call: TRBV7-9; d_call: .; j_call: TRBJ2-2; cdr3_nt: TGTGCCAGCAGCTCTCAAGGGCTCGCCGGGGAGCTGTTTTTT; cdr3_aa: CASSSQGLAGELFF
clone_size: .; v_call: TRBV19; d_call: TRBD2; j_call: TRBJ2-5; cdr3_nt: TGTGCCAGTAGTATGGCTAGCGGGGGGCCGAACTTCCAAGAGACCCAGTACTTC; cdr3_aa: CASSMASGGPNFQETQYF
clone_size: many; v_call: TRBV29-1; d_call: .; j_call: TRBJ1-1; cdr3_nt: TGCAGCGTCCAGGACAGGAACACTGAAGCTTTCTTT; cdr3_aa: CSVQDRNTEAFF
clone_size: few; v_call: TRBV20-1; d_call: .; j_call: TRBJ1-6; cdr3_nt: TGCAGTGCCAGGATACAGGAAAGGGACTATAATTCACCCCTCCACTTT; cdr3_aa: CSARIQERDYNSPLHF
clone_size: many; v_call: TRBV24-1; d_call: TRBD1; j_call: TRBJ1-5; cdr3_nt: TGTGCCAGCAGTTCCCGGACAGGGGATCAGCCCCAGCATTTT; cdr3_aa: CASSSRTGDQPQHF
clone_size: few; v_call: TRBV10-3; d_call: .; j_call: TRBJ2-5; cdr3_nt: TGTGCCATCAGTGGAGGAGACCGAACATCTAAAGACAGACACCAAGAGACCCAGTACTTC; cdr3_aa: CAISGGDRTSKDRHQETQYF
clone_size: .; v_call: TRBV29-1; d_call: .; j_call: TRBJ1-1; cdr3_nt: TGCAGCGTGCTTCCGGGAGCTTTCTTT; cdr3_aa: CSVLPGAFF
clone_size: many; v_call: TRBV20-1; d_call: TRBD1; j_call: TRBJ1-2; cdr3_nt: TGCAGTGCTAGGCCGGGACAGGGTTCCGAGTATGGCTACACCTTC; cdr3_aa: CSARPGQGSEYGYTF
clone_size: few; v_call: TRBV2; d_call: .; j_call: TRBJ2-7; cdr3_nt: TGTGCCGGCAGGGAACAGGGCCCTTTCTACGAGCAGTACTTC; cdr3_aa: CAGREQGPFYEQYF